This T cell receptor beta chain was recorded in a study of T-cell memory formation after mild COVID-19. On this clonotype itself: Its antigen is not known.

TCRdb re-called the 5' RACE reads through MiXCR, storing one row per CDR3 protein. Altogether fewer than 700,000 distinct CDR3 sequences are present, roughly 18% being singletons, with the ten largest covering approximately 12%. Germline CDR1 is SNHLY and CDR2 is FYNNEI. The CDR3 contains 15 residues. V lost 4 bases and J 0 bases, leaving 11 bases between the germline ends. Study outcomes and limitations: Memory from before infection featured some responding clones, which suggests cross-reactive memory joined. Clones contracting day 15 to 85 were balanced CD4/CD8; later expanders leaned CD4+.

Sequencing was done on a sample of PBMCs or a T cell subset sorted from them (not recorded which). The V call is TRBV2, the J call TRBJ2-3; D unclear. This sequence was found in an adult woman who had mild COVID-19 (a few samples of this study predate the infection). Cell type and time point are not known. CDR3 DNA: TGTGCCAGCAGTGTAGAACGGCCTAGCACAGATACGCAGTATTTT. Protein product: CASSVERPSTDTQYF.